A single sample gave rise to the 9 T cell receptor beta chains below, sequenced in a study of blood T cell repertoires in COVID-19 (dated by TCRdb to 2019 to 2021). Library preparation employed the immunoSEQ multiplex PCR assay. Sourced from immuneACCESS, this table was stored by TCRdb with only in-frame sequences that have V and J called. A share of the clones is absent; for the studies checked, an unresolved V gene accounts for under half, and the remainder has no known explanation. Recorded for this sample are about 440,000 clones; less than 95% of them occurred a single time. The ten largest make up 0.6% of the sample. Sequencing used PBMCs or T cells enriched from blood (not recorded which). Every receptor here comes from a man aged 18 to 35 who had recovered from COVID-19.

In regard to this clone: Other DNA sequences in this specimen translate into the identical CDR3. The V gene is TRBV18, the J gene TRBJ1-2; 7 bases map to TRBD1. After removal of 3 bases from V and 6 bases from J, the junction contained 1 base not matched to a gene. Germline V gene lookup returns CDR1 KGHSH and CDR2 LQKENI. The CDR3 is 12 residues long. The CDR3 DNA reads TGTGCCAGCTCACCGGGACAGCATGGCTACACCTTC. This gives the protein CASSPGQHGYTF.

This chain links TRBV28 with TRBJ2-7; D is uncertain. Germline CDR1 MDHEN, CDR2 SYDVKM. The CDR3 is made up of 11 amino acids. Trimming took off 11 bases at V and 2 bases at J, with 10 bases between the two ends. CDR3 sequence: CAAGSTYEQYF. The CDR3 nucleotides are TGTGCCGCAGGTTCGACCTACGAGCAGTACTTC.

The chain couples TRBV27 to TRBJ1-2; 7 bases are a match to TRBD1. This CDR3 is built from 13 residues. Germline V gene data show CDR1 as MNHEY and CDR2 as SMNVEV (reference sequence). V lost 6 bases to trimming and J lost 7 bases; unmatched junction nucleotides: 8. CDR3 DNA: TGTGCCAGCAGGGGACAGCCCCCCGGTGGCTACACCTTC. Amino acids: CASRGQPPGGYTF.

This chain links TRBV13 with TRBJ2-1, with D uncertain. CDR3 length equals 18 residues. Per germline, CDR1 PRHDT and CDR2 FYEKMQ (reference sequence). V shed 5 bases and J shed 2 bases, with 22 bases lying between them. The CDR3 nucleotides read TGTGCCAGCAGCCCCGCCGTTTTGATGGGCTACACCTACAATGAGCAGTTCTTC. Translated, it gives CASSPAVLMGYTYNEQFF.

This chain uses TRBV11-2 with TRBJ1-3; the match to TRBD1 covers 8 bases. With V trimmed by 0 bases and J by 9 bases, 4 bases remained unmatched. Germline CDR1 is SGHAT and CDR2 is FQNNGV. The CDR3 runs to 14 residues. The CDR3, as DNA: TGTGCCAGCAGCTTAGAGCGGACAGGGCCCACCATATATTTT. Protein: CASSLERTGPTIYF.

This sequence joins TRBV3-1 (or the pseudogene TRBV3-2) and TRBJ2-5, with 8 nucleotides matching TRBD1. CDR1 and CDR2 (germline): LGHDT, YNNKEL (reference sequence). The CDR3 runs 15 residues. Trimming cost V 5 bases and J 4 bases; bases outside gene matches: 9. Written as DNA, the CDR3 is TGTGCCAGCAGCGCAGGACAGGGTAAAGGAGAGACCCAGTACTTC. Translating it yields CASSAGQGKGETQYF.

The genes are TRBV11-2 and TRBJ2-1, with TRBD2 matching over 9 bases. This CDR3 is built from 15 residues. Germline CDR1 is SGHAT and CDR2 is FQNNGV. V dropped 5 bases and J dropped 6; count of bases not matched to a gene: 8. The CDR3 bases are TGTGCCAGCAGCAGACGGGCGGGAGGGGTCAATGAGCAGTTCTTC. Translating gives CASSRRAGGVNEQFF.

This rearrangement joins TRBV5-1 to TRBJ1-6, with 7 bases that match TRBD1. Trimming took 2 bases from V and 3 from J; bases not matched to a gene: 2. The CDR3 runs 15 residues. Germline assignment: CDR1 SGHRS and CDR2 YFSETQ. Written as DNA, the CDR3 is TGCGCCAGCAGCTTCAACAGGGGCTATAATTCACCCCTCCACTTT. Its translation is CASSFNRGYNSPLHF.

This rearrangement joins TRBV19 to TRBJ1-5, with D unresolved. In germline, CDR1 is LNHDA, CDR2 SQIVND (reference sequence). The V gene lost 9 bases and the J gene lost 4 bases, with 22 bases spanning the gap. The CDR3 sequence is 16 residues long. CDR3 amino acids: CASPPPPRGLNQPQHF. The CDR3 bases are TGTGCCAGCCCCCCACCCCCCCGCGGTCTAAATCAGCCCCAGCATTTT.